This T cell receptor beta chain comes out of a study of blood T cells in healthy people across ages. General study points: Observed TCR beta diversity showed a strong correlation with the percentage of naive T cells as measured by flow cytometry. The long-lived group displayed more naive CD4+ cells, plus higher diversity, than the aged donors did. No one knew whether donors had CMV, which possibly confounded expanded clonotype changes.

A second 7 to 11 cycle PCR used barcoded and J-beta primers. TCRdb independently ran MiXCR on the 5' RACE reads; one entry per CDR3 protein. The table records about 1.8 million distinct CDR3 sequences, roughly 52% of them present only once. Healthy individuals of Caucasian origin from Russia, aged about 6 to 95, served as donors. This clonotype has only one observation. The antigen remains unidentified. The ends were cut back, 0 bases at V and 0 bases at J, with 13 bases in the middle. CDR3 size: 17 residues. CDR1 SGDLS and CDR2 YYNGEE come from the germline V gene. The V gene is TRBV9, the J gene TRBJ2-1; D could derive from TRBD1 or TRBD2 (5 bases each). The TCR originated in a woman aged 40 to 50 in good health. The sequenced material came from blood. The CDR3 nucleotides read TGTGCCAGCAGCGTAGCCGGGACGCCGACCTCCTACAATGAGCAGTTCTTC. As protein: CASSVAGTPTSYNEQFF.